The clone carrying this T cell receptor (beta chain) has just a few counts. Its antigen is not known. With 1 base clipped from V and 8 bases from J, the junction kept 14 bases outside the gene matches. The CDR3 has 17 amino acids. CDR1 is LGHNA and CDR2 is YSLEER in the germline V gene. The record originates from a study of tumor-infiltrating lymphocytes in localized non-small cell lung cancer. Study overall: Each patient gave resected tumor and non-adjacent uninvolved lung tissue.

Study findings and constraints: Higher tumor T cell infiltration than in uninvolved lung was supported by TCRbeta sequencing. Tumor T-cell fraction was not associated with recurrence-free survival.

Sequencing used immunoSEQ multiplex PCR; TCRdb keeps in-frame clones, though not all of them. The sample includes about 12,000 clones, 84% of them seen just once. The sequencing input was lung tumor tissue. J is TRBJ2-3 and V is TRBV4-3; 8 bases align to TRBD2. The sequence came from a human donor with non-small cell lung cancer. CDR3 residues: CASSQVGSGAFTGTQYF. DNA of the CDR3: TGCGCCAGCAGCCAAGTCGGTAGCGGGGCCTTCACGGGTACGCAGTATTTT.